The 12 T cell receptor beta chains presented below share a single source sample, sequenced in a study of metastatic and nonmetastatic thyroid tumors. Nobody among the patients had been given any treatment before thyroid surgery. MiXCR re-clonotyped the PCR reads for TCRdb. The sample holds 15,000 to 25,000 clones, 25% to 30% seen once. Sequencing input: blood. The receptor source for this set is a male donor with papillary thyroid cancer or a benign thyroid nodule (not recorded which). Some clones in this sample may be carry-over from other donors' samples.

This clone has just a few counts. The chain joins TRBV7-2 to TRBJ1-2; TRBD1 is a possible D gene (5 bases). The ends were cut back, 5 bases at V and 10 bases at J, with 17 bases in the middle. Germline V gives CDR1 SGHTA, CDR2 FQGNSA. CDR3 length: 13 amino acids. The CDR3 reads CASSVDGGRAYTF. CDR3 sequence (DNA): TGTGCCAGCAGCGTGGACGGCGGCAGGGCCTACACCTTC.

This clone counts as medium-sized (0.01 to 0.1%). This chain links TRBV2 with TRBJ2-1, with TRBD2 as a possible D gene (6 bases). Trimming cost V 1 base and J 8 bases, with 6 bases left between them. Germline V gives CDR1 SNHLY, CDR2 FYNNEI. CDR3 length: 12 amino acids. The CDR3 spells CASSEGGDEQFF. The DNA of the CDR3 is TGTGCCAGCAGTGAAGGCGGGGATGAGCAGTTCTTC.

This clone has just a few counts. The V call is TRBV25-1, the J call TRBJ1-2; tentatively, D is TRBD1 (5 bases). The length of the CDR3 is 15 residues. The V gene's germline CDR1 is MGHDK and CDR2 SYGVNS. Trimming removed 1 base at V and 14 bases at J, with 23 bases between. CDR3 sequence: CASSESFSDTGERTF. The CDR3 DNA reads TGTGCCAGCAGTGAATCATTCTCGGACACCGGAGAGCGTACCTTC.

The chain combines TRBV10-3 with TRBJ2-7; D remains ambiguous. CDR1 and CDR2 (germline): ENHRY, SYGVKD. V was cut by 0 bases and J by 4 bases, with 10 bases left in between. The CDR3 consists of 14 residues. CDR3 residues: CAISESLVGYEQYF. The CDR3 DNA reads TGTGCCATCAGTGAGTCCCTCGTCGGGTACGAGCAGTACTTC.

The gene calls are TRBV2 and TRBJ2-5, with D possibly matching TRBD2 (6 bases). The CDR3 totals 16 residues. Trimming pared 6 bases from V and 4 bases from J, leaving 21 bases between. The germline V gene encodes CDR1 SNHLY and CDR2 FYNNEI. The CDR3, as DNA: TGTGCCAGCAGCGCCGGAGGGGTTGGAGAGGGAGAGACCCAGTACTTC. Encoded protein: CASSAGGVGEGETQYF.

The rearrangement joins TRBV2 to TRBJ1-5, with a weak D call TRBD1 (5 bases). Germline assignment: CDR1 SNHLY and CDR2 FYNNEI. Trimming stripped 9 bases from V and 2 bases from J, with 17 bases between. This CDR3 contains 15 residues. This CDR3 reads CASRGSGYGNQPQHF. The CDR3 DNA is TGTGCCAGTAGGGGATCTGGGTACGGCAATCAGCCCCAGCATTTT. The full variable domain, its missing parts supplied by reference TRBV2 and TRBJ1-5, is EPEVTQTPSHQVTQMGQEVILRCVPISNHLYFYWYRQILGQKVEFLVSFYNNEISEKSEIFDDQFSVERPDGSNFTLKIRSTKLEDSAMYFCASRGSGYGNQPQHFGDGTRLSIL.

In regard to this clone: An end of the junction does not agree with germline; a read error may underlie this. This rearrangement joins TRBV10-2 to TRBJ2-5, with 9 bases fitting TRBD1. Germline V lookup: CDR1 WSHSY, CDR2 SAAADI. CDR3 size: 15 residues. Written as DNA, the CDR3 is TGCGCCAGCTGTGATCCGGGGACAGGGCAAGAGACCCAGTACTTC. Translation gives CASCDPGTGQETQYF.

Comments on this clone: A read error may produce the germline difference seen at one junction end. The chain has TRBV20-1 and TRBJ1-2; a possible D gene is TRBD1 (5 bases). Looked up from germline, CDR1 is DFQATT and CDR2 is SNEGSKA (reference sequence). CDR3 length: 14 residues. The CDR3 region has the DNA TGCAGTGCTAGAGATCATTCAGGGAACTCTGGCTACACCTTC. Residues: CSARDHSGNSGYTF.

The chain couples TRBV5-1 to TRBJ1-2; no definite D call. The CDR3 has 15 amino acids. Germline V gene data show CDR1 as SGHRS and CDR2 as YFSETQ. V lost 5 bases and J lost 3, with 17 bases in between. This CDR3 reads CASSLGLLRDYGYTF. The CDR3 DNA reads as TGCGCCAGCAGTCTGGGCCTCCTTAGGGACTATGGCTACACCTTC.

This clone has just a few counts. In DNA form, the CDR3 reads TGCGCCAGCTCTCCGGCGGCAGCCTGGGTTTCCACAGATACGCAGTATTTT. Protein product: CASSPAAAWVSTDTQYF. The chain joins TRBV5-1 to TRBJ2-3; D not certain. This CDR3 has 17 amino acids. The germline V gene has CDR1 SGHRS and CDR2 YFSETQ. V gave up 7 bases and J gave up 2 bases, with 23 bases separating them.

This rearrangement joins TRBV6-6 to TRBJ1-1, with 7 bases aligning to TRBD1. This CDR3 region has 16 residues. Germline values: CDR1 MNHNY, CDR2 SVGAGI (reference sequence). Trimming cost V 0 bases and J 1 base; bases outside gene matches: 5. The CDR3: CASSYSNRGWNTEAFF. As DNA, the CDR3 is TGTGCCAGCAGTTACTCCAACAGGGGTTGGAACACTGAAGCTTTCTTT.

Concerning this clone itself: Compared with germline, one end of the junction differs, possibly owing to a read error. The chain carries TRBV6-4 and TRBJ1-2, with D possibly matching TRBD1 (6 bases). In germline, CDR1 is MRHNA, CDR2 SNTAGT. The CDR3 totals 16 residues. In DNA form, the CDR3 reads TGTGCCAGCAGTTACTCCAACAGGGAGTGGGGCTATGGCTACACCTTC. Residues: CASSYSNREWGYGYTF.